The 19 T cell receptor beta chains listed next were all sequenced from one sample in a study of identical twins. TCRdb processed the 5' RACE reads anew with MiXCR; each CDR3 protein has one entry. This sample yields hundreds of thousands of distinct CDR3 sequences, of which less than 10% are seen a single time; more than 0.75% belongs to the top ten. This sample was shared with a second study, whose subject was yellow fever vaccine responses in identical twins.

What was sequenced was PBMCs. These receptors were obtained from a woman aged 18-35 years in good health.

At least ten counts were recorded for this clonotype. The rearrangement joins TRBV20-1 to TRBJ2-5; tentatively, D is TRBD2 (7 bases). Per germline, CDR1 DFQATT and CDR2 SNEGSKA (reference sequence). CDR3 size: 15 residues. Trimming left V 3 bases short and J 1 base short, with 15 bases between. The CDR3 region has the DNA TGCAGTGCTAGTATTGCGGGGGCAATCCAAGAGACCCAGTACTTC. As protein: CSASIAGAIQETQYF.

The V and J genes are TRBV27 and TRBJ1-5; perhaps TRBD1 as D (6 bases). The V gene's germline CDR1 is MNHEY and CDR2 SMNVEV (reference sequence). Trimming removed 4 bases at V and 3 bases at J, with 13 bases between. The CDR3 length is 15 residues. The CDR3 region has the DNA TGTGCCAGCAGTTCGCGGGGGGCATTCAATCAGCCCCAGCATTTT. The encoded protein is CASSSRGAFNQPQHF.

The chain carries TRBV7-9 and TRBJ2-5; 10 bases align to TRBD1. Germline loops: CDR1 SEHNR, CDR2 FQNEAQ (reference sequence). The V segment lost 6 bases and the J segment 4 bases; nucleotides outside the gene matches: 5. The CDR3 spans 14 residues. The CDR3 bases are TGTGCCAGCAGGGGGACAGGGGAGGGAGAGACCCAGTACTTC. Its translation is CASRGTGEGETQYF.

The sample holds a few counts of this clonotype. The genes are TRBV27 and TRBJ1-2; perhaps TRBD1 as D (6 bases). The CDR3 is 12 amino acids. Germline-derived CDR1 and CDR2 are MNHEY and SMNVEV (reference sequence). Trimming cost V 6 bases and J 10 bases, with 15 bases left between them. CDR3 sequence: CASRFPGGAYTF. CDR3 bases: TGTGCCAGCAGATTCCCCGGGGGCGCCTACACCTTC.

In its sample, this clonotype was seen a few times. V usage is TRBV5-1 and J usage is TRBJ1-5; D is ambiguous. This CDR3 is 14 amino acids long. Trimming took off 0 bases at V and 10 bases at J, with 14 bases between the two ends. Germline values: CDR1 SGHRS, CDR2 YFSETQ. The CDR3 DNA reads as TGCGCCAGCAGCTTGGGGGTAGCAGGCGGACCCCAGCATTTT. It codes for CASSLGVAGGPQHF.

The CDR3 sequence: CSVAGTGVHEQYF. The CDR3 nucleotides read TGCAGCGTTGCCGGGACAGGGGTCCACGAGCAGTACTTC. The V gene is TRBV29-1, the J gene TRBJ2-7; TRBD1 matches at 10 bases. CDR3 size: 13 residues. The junction had 5 bases not matched to a gene; V was cut back by 4 bases and J by 5 bases. The germline gives CDR1 SQVTM, CDR2 ANQGSEA.

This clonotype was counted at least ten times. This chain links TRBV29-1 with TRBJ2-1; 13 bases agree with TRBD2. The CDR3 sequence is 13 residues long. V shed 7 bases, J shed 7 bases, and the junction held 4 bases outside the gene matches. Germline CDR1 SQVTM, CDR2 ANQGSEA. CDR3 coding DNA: TGCAGCGCCGTGACTAGCGGGGGGAATGAGCAGTTCTTC. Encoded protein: CSAVTSGGNEQFF.

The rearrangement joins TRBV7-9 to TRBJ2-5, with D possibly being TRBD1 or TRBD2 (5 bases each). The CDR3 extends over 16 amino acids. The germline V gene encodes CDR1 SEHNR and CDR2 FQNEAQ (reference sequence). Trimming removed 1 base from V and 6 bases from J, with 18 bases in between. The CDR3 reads CASSLGGTAGGKTQYF. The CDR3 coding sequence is TGTGCCAGCAGCTTAGGTGGGACCGCCGGCGGAAAGACCCAGTACTTC.

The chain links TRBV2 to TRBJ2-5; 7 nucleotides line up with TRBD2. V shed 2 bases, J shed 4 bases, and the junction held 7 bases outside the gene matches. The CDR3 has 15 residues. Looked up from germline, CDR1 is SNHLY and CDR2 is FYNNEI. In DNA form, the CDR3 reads TGTGCCAGCAGTGAACGGGCGGGAGTCGGAGAGACCCAGTACTTC. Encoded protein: CASSERAGVGETQYF.

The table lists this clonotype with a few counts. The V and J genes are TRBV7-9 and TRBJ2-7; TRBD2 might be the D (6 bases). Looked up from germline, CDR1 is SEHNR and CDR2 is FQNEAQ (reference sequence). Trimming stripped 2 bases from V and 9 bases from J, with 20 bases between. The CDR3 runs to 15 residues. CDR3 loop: CASSLSKDTRGRQYF. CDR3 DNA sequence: TGTGCCAGCAGCTTATCCAAAGACACCCGGGGGAGGCAGTACTTC.

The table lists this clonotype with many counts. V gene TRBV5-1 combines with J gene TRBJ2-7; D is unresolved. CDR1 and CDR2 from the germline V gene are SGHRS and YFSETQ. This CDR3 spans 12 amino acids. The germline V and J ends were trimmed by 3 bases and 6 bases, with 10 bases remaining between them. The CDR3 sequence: CASSSLLGEQYF. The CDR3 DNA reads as TGCGCCAGCAGCTCTCTACTGGGCGAGCAGTACTTC.

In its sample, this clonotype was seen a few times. CDR3 region: CARWTGTNEQFF. The CDR3 bases are TGTGCCAGGTGGACCGGAACAAATGAGCAGTTCTTC. The rearrangement uses TRBV28 and TRBJ2-1; D uncertain. The V end lost 9 bases, the J end lost 7 bases, and 13 bases lay between the germline ends. The germline V gene encodes CDR1 MDHEN and CDR2 SYDVKM. The CDR3 runs 12 residues.

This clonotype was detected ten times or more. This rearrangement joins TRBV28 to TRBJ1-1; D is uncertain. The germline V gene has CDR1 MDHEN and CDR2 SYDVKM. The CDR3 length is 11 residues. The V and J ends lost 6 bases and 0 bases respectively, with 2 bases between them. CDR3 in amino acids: CASRVNTEAFF. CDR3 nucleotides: TGTGCCAGCAGGGTGAACACTGAAGCTTTCTTT.

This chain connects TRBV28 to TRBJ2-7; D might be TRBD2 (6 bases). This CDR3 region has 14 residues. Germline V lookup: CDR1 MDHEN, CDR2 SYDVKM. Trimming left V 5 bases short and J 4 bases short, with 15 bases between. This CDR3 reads CASSRGYTIYEQYF. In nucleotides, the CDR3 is TGTGCCAGCAGTCGGGGGTACACCATTTACGAGCAGTACTTC.

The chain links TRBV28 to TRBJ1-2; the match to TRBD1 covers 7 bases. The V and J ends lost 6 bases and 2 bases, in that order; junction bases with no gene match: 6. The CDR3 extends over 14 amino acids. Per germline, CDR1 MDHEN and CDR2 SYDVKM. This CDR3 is CASSQTGSNYGYTF. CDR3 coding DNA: TGTGCCAGCAGCCAGACAGGGTCGAACTATGGCTACACCTTC.

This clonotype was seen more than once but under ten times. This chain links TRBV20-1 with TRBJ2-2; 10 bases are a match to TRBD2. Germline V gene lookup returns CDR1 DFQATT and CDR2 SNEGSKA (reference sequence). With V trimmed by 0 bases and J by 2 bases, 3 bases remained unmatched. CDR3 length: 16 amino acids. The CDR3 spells CSARDGLAVNTGELFF. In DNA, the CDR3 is TGCAGTGCTAGAGATGGACTAGCGGTCAACACCGGGGAGCTGTTTTTT.

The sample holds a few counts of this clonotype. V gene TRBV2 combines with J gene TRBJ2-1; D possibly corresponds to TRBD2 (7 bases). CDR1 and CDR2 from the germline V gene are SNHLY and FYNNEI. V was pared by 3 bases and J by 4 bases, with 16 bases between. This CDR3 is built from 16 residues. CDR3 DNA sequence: TGTGCCAGCAGTGATGAGGCGGAGGGGGGGTACAATGAGCAGTTCTTC. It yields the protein CASSDEAEGGYNEQFF.

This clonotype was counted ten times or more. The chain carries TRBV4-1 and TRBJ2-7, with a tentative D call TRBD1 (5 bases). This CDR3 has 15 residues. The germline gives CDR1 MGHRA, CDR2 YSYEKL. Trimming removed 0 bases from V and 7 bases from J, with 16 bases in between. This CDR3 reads CASSQDRAGPREQYF. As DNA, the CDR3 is TGCGCCAGCAGCCAAGACAGGGCCGGCCCAAGGGAGCAGTACTTC.

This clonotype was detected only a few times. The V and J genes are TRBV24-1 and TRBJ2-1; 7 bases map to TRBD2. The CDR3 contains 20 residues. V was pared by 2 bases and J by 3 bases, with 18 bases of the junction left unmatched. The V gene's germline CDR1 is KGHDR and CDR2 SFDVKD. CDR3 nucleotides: TGTGCCACCAGTGATTCGCTGCAGGGAGGGTCTTTCAGCGGCTACAATGAGCAGTTCTTC. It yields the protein CATSDSLQGGSFSGYNEQFF.